Following are 15 T cell receptor beta chains from one sample sequenced in a study of cytomegalovirus exposure and HLA in healthy donors. Primers for the PCR totalled 60 Vbeta and 13 Jbeta. Clones were sequenced by immunoSEQ multiplex PCR, and TCRdb holds only the in-frame ones, with some missing. The sample consists of around 58,000 clones, 77% of them appearing once. Source material: PBMCs. Source of these receptors: a female donor in good health and CMV-seronegative.

The chain joins TRBV10-3 to TRBJ1-4; no clear D. V was trimmed by 2 bases and J by 0 bases, leaving 7 bases between them. Per germline, CDR1 ENHRY and CDR2 SYGVKD. The CDR3 is 15 amino acids. The CDR3 loop is CAISERGATNEKLFF. The CDR3 nucleotides read TGTGCCATCAGTGAGCGGGGTGCAACTAATGAAAAACTGTTTTTT.

The chain joins TRBV7-2 to TRBJ1-2; no definite D call. The CDR3 length is 15 residues. CDR1 is SGHTA, CDR2 FQGNSA, per germline. Trimming left V 1 base short and J 0 bases short, with 9 bases between. The CDR3 nucleotides are TGTGCCAGCAGCTTAGAGCCGCCATCTAACTATGGCTACACCTTC. Amino acids: CASSLEPPSNYGYTF. Based on the CDR3 plus reference TRBV7-2 and TRBJ1-2, the full variable domain is GAGVSQSPSNKVTEKGKDVELRCDPISGHTALYWYRQSLGQGLEFLIYFQGNSAPDKSGLPSDRFSAERTGGSVSTLTIQRTQQEDSAVYLCASSLEPPSNYGYTFGSGTRLTVV.

The chain links TRBV28 to TRBJ1-5, with D maybe TRBD1 (5 bases). The CDR3 spans 16 residues. The V gene lost 6 bases and the J gene lost 2 bases, with 17 bases spanning the gap. The germline V gene has CDR1 MDHEN and CDR2 SYDVKM. The CDR3: CASSLTGSGGNQPQHF. CDR3 DNA sequence: TGTGCCAGCAGCTTAACTGGCTCGGGGGGCAATCAGCCCCAGCATTTT.

The rearrangement uses TRBV28 and TRBJ1-2; D remains ambiguous. The CDR3 is 12 amino acids. From germline, CDR1 is MDHEN and CDR2 SYDVKM. The V end lost 2 bases, the J end lost 8 bases, and 9 bases lay between the germline ends. The CDR3 reads CASSLSTRGYTF. The CDR3 DNA reads TGTGCCAGCAGTTTAAGTACGAGGGGCTACACCTTC.

J is TRBJ1-2 and V is TRBV28; no reliable D call. This CDR3 comprises 14 residues. Per the germline V gene, CDR1 is MDHEN and CDR2 is SYDVKM. Deletions cut 9 bases from V and 0 bases from J, with 14 bases between. CDR3 DNA: TGTGCCAGTACTACCCTGGATCCTAACTATGGCTACACCTTC. Amino acids: CASTTLDPNYGYTF.

This chain connects TRBV10-3 to TRBJ2-2, with 11 bases lining up with TRBD2. Trimming at V came to 9 bases and at J to 0 bases, leaving 9 bases not matched to a gene. The CDR3 totals 17 residues. In germline, CDR1 is ENHRY, CDR2 SYGVKD. The CDR3 DNA is TGTGCCATTCCGGGACTAGCGGACGGCCCGAACACCGGGGAGCTGTTTTTT. Amino acid sequence: CAIPGLADGPNTGELFF.

This clone has just a few counts. The rearrangement links TRBV7-3 to TRBJ2-3, with 10 positions matching TRBD2. The ends lost 0 bases at V and 4 bases at J; junction bases unmatched: 4. Germline V gives CDR1 SGHTA, CDR2 FQGTGA. The CDR3 is made up of 16 amino acids. CDR3 in amino acids: CASSLTERGGSDTQYF. CDR3 DNA sequence: TGTGCCAGCAGCTTAACAGAGCGGGGGGGGTCAGATACGCAGTATTTT.

The CDR3 nucleotides read TGTGCCAGCAGCTGGACAGGGGCAAAGCAGCCCCAGCATTTT. Protein: CASSWTGAKQPQHF. The rearrangement links TRBV5-5 to TRBJ1-5, with 9 positions matching TRBD1. V trimming: 3 bases; J trimming: 7 bases; junction bases outside the gene matches: 5. Germline V CDR1 and CDR2: SGHKS, YYEKEE (reference sequence). The CDR3 runs 14 residues.

V gene TRBV4-1 combines with J gene TRBJ2-5, with 14 bases lining up with TRBD2. With 0 bases clipped from V and 4 bases from J, the junction kept 7 bases outside the gene matches. The CDR3 runs 18 residues. In germline, CDR1 is MGHRA, CDR2 YSYEKL. As DNA, the CDR3 is TGCGCCAGCAGCCAAGATAGACTAGCGGGGGGGCCTAGAGAGACCCAGTACTTC. Protein sequence: CASSQDRLAGGPRETQYF.

This chain uses TRBV7-2 with TRBJ1-5; D remains ambiguous. Trimming shortened V by 0 bases and J by 4 bases, and 10 bases separated the two germline ends. The length of the CDR3 is 15 residues. Germline-derived CDR1 and CDR2 are SGHTA and FQGNSA. For the CDR3, the DNA is TGTGCCAGCAGCTTAGCTGGGCTAAGGAATCAGCCCCAGCATTTT. Translated: CASSLAGLRNQPQHF.

In regard to this clone: One end of the junction is discordant with germline, which a read error may explain. The rearrangement links TRBV6-5 to TRBJ1-1, with D tentatively TRBD1 (5 bases). CDR1 is MNHEY and CDR2 is SVGAGI in the germline V gene. The CDR3 totals 13 residues. The CDR3 reads CASGYTEGTEAFF. The CDR3, as DNA: TGTGCCAGCGGTTACACGGAGGGGACTGAAGCTTTCTTT.

The chain joins TRBV28 to TRBJ2-7; the match to TRBD1 covers 10 bases. The J segment lost 2 bases and the V segment lost 6 bases, leaving 7 bases of the junction unmatched. The CDR3 has 15 amino acids. Germline V gene lookup returns CDR1 MDHEN and CDR2 SYDVKM. The CDR3 is CASRKPGTGAYEQYF. In DNA, the CDR3 is TGTGCCAGCAGGAAACCCGGGACAGGGGCCTACGAGCAGTACTTC.

With regard to this clone: A junction end diverges from the germline sequence, so it may reflect a read error. Other DNA sequences in the sample encode the same CDR3. The chain carries TRBV28 and TRBJ1-6, with a possible D match to TRBD1 (5 bases). Germline CDR1 is MDHEN and CDR2 is SYDVKM. The CDR3 extends over 15 amino acids. CDR3 sequence reads: CASQGRGTYNSPLHF. DNA of the CDR3: TGTGCCAGCCAAGGTAGGGGCACCTATAATTCCCCCCTCCACTTT.

This chain links TRBV7-2 with TRBJ2-5, with 9 bases matching TRBD2. Germline CDR1 and CDR2: SGHTA and FQGNSA. This CDR3 has 16 amino acids. The ends lost 2 bases at V and 1 base at J; junction bases unmatched: 5. The CDR3 sequence is CASSLHLAGPQETQYF. CDR3 in DNA: TGTGCCAGCAGCTTACATCTAGCGGGGCCCCAAGAGACCCAGTACTTC.

The rearrangement links TRBV4-2 to TRBJ1-5; 7 bases line up with TRBD1. The CDR3 runs to 17 residues. After removal of 0 bases from V and 3 bases from J, the junction contained 8 bases not matched to a gene. Germline V lookup: CDR1 LGHNA, CDR2 YNFKEQ. CDR3 coding DNA: TGTGCCAGCAGCCAAGAGCTACAGGGGTATGACAATCAGCCCCAGCATTTT. This translates into CASSQELQGYDNQPQHF.